These T cell receptor beta chains were read from a single sample in a study of read filtering for tumor transcriptome and immune sequencing. TCRdb reprocessed the reads with MiXCR, giving one entry per CDR3 protein. Of around 130,000 distinct CDR3 sequences listed, roughly 13% are singletons. Sequences were obtained from a population of CD138-negative cells sorted from bone marrow. The receptors come from a donor aged 40 or over with multiple myeloma. CDR3s include the opening cysteine and the closing phenylalanine or tryptophan. D genes are given only for firm matches. Clone size is stated in some rows and not others, as once, few, many or a class when expanded.

>13|TRBJ2-1|many|-|TRBV24-1
CATSQGTYNEQFF
TGTGCCACCAGCCAGGGCACCTACAATGAGCAGTTCTTC
>13|TRBJ1-2|many|-|TRBV14
CASSQVPVYGYTF
TGTGCCAGCAGCCAAGTACCGGTCTATGGCTACACCTTC
>15|TRBJ2-1|few|-|TRBV18
CASSPYTSGGNEQFF
TGTGCCAGCTCACCCTACACGTCTGGCGGGAATGAGCAGTTCTTC
>12|TRBJ2-2|many|-|TRBV20-1
CSARWGGGELFF
TGCAGTGCTAGGTGGGGAGGTGGGGAGCTGTTTTTT
>12|TRBJ1-1|many|-|TRBV29-1
CSVEFRNTEAFF
TGCAGCGTTGAATTTAGGAACACTGAAGCTTTCTTT
>12|TRBJ1-1|many|-|TRBV15
CATGQGFTEAFF
TGTGCCACCGGGCAGGGGTTCACTGAAGCTTTCTTT
>16|TRBJ1-1|many|TRBD1|TRBV11-3
CAPETGLGGCFSEAFF
TGTGCCCCCGAGACAGGGCTAGGGGGGTGTTTTTCTGAAGCTTTCTTT
>15|TRBJ1-5|few|-|TRBV9
CASSVGRTDNQPQHF
TGTGCCAGCAGCGTAGGTCGGACAGATAATCAGCCCCAGCATTTT
>12|TRBJ1-5|many|-|TRBV29-1
CLIGGEDQPQHF
TGCTTAATCGGCGGGGAGGACCAGCCCCAGCATTTT
>16|TRBJ2-2|many|-|TRBV6-2/TRBV6-3
CASSYWEAINTGELFF
TGTGCCAGCAGTTACTGGGAGGCCATCAACACCGGGGAGCTGTTTTTT
>15|TRBJ2-3|many|-|TRBV19
CASTRAIDRTDTQYF
TGTGCCAGTACCCGGGCCATAGACCGCACAGATACGCAGTATTTT
>12|TRBJ1-1|many|-|TRBV29-1
CSVEDLGGLAFF
TGCAGCGTTGAAGATCTGGGGGGCCTAGCTTTCTTT
>14|TRBJ2-3|many|-|TRBV12-3/TRBV12-4
CASSLGGTGDTQYF
TGTGCCAGCAGTTTAGGCGGGACGGGAGATACGCAGTATTTT
>15|TRBJ2-1|many|TRBD2|TRBV9
CASSVGGLAHNEQFF
TGTGCCAGCAGCGTAGGGGGACTAGCACACAATGAGCAGTTCTTC
>15|TRBJ2-1|many|-|TRBV5-1
CASSLVDSQGPEQFF
TGCGCCAGCAGCTTGGTCGATTCACAGGGTCCCGAGCAGTTCTTC
>15|TRBJ1-5|few|-|TRBV20-1
CSARAGTSSNQPQHF
TGCAGTGCTAGAGCCGGGACTTCGAGCAATCAGCCCCAGCATTTT
>17|TRBJ2-5|-|-|TRBV7-9
CASTPRPGGTLGETQYF
TGTGCCAGCACCCCCCGCCCCGGCGGGACCTTGGGGGAGACCCAGTACTTC
>13|TRBJ1-1|few|-|TRBV27
CASSLNRYTEAFF
TGTGCCAGCAGTTTAAACCGGTACACTGAAGCTTTCTTT
>15|TRBJ2-5|many|-|TRBV4-2
CASSQDIASQETQYF
TGCGCCAGCAGCCAAGATATCGCTAGCCAAGAGACCCAGTACTTC
>15|TRBJ2-1|many|TRBD2|TRBV5-6
CASSFSGTRGHEQFF
TGTGCCAGCAGCTTCTCCGGGACTAGGGGCCATGAGCAGTTCTTC
>13|TRBJ2-1|many|TRBD2|TRBV5-1
CASSLAGGPEQFF
TGCGCCAGCAGCCTAGCGGGAGGACCTGAGCAGTTCTTC
>15|TRBJ2-7|many|-|TRBV4-1
CASSQRGSAAYEQYF
TGCGCCAGCAGCCAAAGAGGTAGTGCCGCCTACGAGCAGTACTTC
>14|TRBJ1-1|few|TRBD1|TRBV20-1
CSARMTGAKTEAFF
TGCAGTGCTAGGATGACAGGGGCGAAAACTGAAGCTTTCTTT
>12|TRBJ1-5|many|-|TRBV20-1
CSALESNQPQHF
TGCAGTGCTTTAGAAAGCAATCAGCCCCAGCATTTT
>14|TRBJ2-1|many|TRBD2|TRBV7-3
CASSLQLASNEQFF
TGTGCCAGCAGCTTACAACTAGCGAGCAATGAGCAGTTCTTC
>13|TRBJ1-2|many|-|TRBV11-2
CASSRGSAGGYTF
TGTGCCAGCAGTAGGGGGTCGGCGGGCGGCTACACCTTC
>12|TRBJ1-5|many|-|TRBV11-2
CASSSLGQPQHF
TGTGCCAGCAGCTCCTTGGGTCAGCCCCAGCATTTT
>14|TRBJ2-1|many|-|TRBV19
CASSWGWETGEQFF
TGTGCCAGTAGCTGGGGATGGGAGACCGGGGAGCAGTTCTTC
>12|TRBJ1-2|many|-|TRBV30
CAWSRTYYGYTF
TGTGCCTGGAGCCGTACTTACTATGGCTACACCTTC
>12|TRBJ2-5|many|-|TRBV29-1
CSVRRTQETQYF
TGCAGCGTTCGGAGGACCCAAGAGACCCAGTACTTC
>11|TRBJ1-1|many|-|TRBV29-1
CSAALNTEAFF
TGCAGCGCCGCCCTGAACACTGAAGCTTTCTTT
>15|TRBJ2-1|many|-|TRBV11-2
CASSLVPDYYNEQFF
TGTGCCAGCAGCTTAGTCCCGGACTATTACAATGAGCAGTTCTTC
>16|TRBJ2-7|many|-|TRBV19
CASSILGAGSIYEQYF
TGTGCCAGTAGTATATTGGGAGCGGGTTCAATCTACGAGCAGTACTTC
>13|TRBJ2-1|medium-sized|-|TRBV5-5
CASSQDLFNEQFF
TGTGCCAGCAGCCAGGACCTTTTCAATGAGCAGTTCTTC
>13|TRBJ1-4|many|-|TRBV9
CASSPSIDEKLFF
TGTGCCAGCAGCCCGTCCATTGATGAAAAACTGTTTTTT
>14|TRBJ2-7|many|TRBD1|TRBV29-1
CSVVGKSGGYEQYF
TGCAGCGTTGTGGGGAAATCAGGGGGATACGAGCAGTACTTC
>11|TRBJ1-4|few|-|TRBV29-1
CSAGVTEKRFF
TGCAGCGCCGGGGTTACTGAAAAACGGTTTTTT
>14|TRBJ2-7|-|-|TRBV19
CASSMKGGSYEQYF
TGTGCCAGTAGTATGAAGGGGGGTTCCTACGAGCAGTACTTC
>13|TRBJ2-7|many|TRBD2|TRBV30
CAWTSGQYYEQYF
TGTGCCTGGACTAGCGGCCAATACTACGAGCAGTACTTC
>17|TRBJ2-3|many|TRBD2|TRBV6-5
CASSYVGLAGARDTQYF
TGTGCCAGCAGTTACGTTGGACTAGCGGGAGCTAGGGATACGCAGTATTTT
>15|TRBJ1-5|many|-|TRBV20-1
CSARDLSRVNQPQHF
TGCAGTGCTAGAGATCTTTCCAGGGTGAATCAGCCCCAGCATTTT
>14|TRBJ2-3|many|-|TRBV2
CAIGRGGPLDTQYF
TGTGCCATCGGTCGGGGAGGACCATTGGATACGCAGTATTTT
>15|TRBJ2-3|-|-|TRBV19
CASSPLGKGRDTQYF
TGTGCCAGTAGTCCGCTTGGGAAGGGCCGGGATACGCAGTATTTT
>14|TRBJ1-2|few|-|TRBV11-2
CASSLVGGNYGYTF
TGTGCCAGCAGCTTAGTGGGGGGCAACTATGGCTACACCTTC
>16|TRBJ2-7|many|TRBD1|TRBV5-1
CASSLAPGTGGLEQYF
TGCGCCAGCAGCTTGGCTCCCGGGACAGGGGGCCTCGAGCAGTACTTC
>15|TRBJ2-7|many|TRBD1|TRBV5-1
CASSQSGQVGSEQYF
TGCGCCAGCAGCCAATCTGGACAGGTCGGTAGCGAGCAGTACTTC
>16|TRBJ2-1|many|-|TRBV29-1
CSVPPRPGEVGNEQFF
TGCAGCGTCCCCCCCCGCCCAGGGGAGGTGGGCAATGAGCAGTTCTTC
>15|TRBJ2-3|many|TRBD2|TRBV29-1
CSARGTSGSTDTQYF
TGCAGCGCGAGAGGGACTAGCGGGAGTACAGATACGCAGTATTTT
>14|TRBJ1-5|-|-|TRBV7-9
CASSLVSEAQPQRF
TGTGCCAGCAGCTTAGTGTCAGAGGCTCAGCCCCAGCGTTTT
>15|TRBJ2-1|many|TRBD2|TRBV10-2
CASSKTSGVYNEQFF
TGCGCCAGCAGTAAGACTAGCGGGGTCTACAATGAGCAGTTCTTC